Described below is a single T cell receptor beta chain sequence and its context. These data come from a study of blood T cell repertoires in COVID-19. For the study at large: Specimens from acute and convalescent COVID-19 originated in the United States, Italy and Spain. In each case, the material was cDNA or gDNA derived from T cells, B-cell-depleted T cells, or PBMCs.

Authors' analysis steps: By means of reference gene primer amplification, nucleated cell counts were estimated. Sequencing used immunoSEQ multiplex PCR; TCRdb keeps in-frame clones, though not all of them. V and J calls and clone size come straight from that table; D and trimming were deduced from the DNA. The table shows 250,000 or so clones, with 83% occurring only once. After removal of 3 bases from V and 2 bases from J, the junction contained 6 bases not matched to a gene. Per germline, CDR1 SGHRS and CDR2 YFSETQ. The CDR3 consists of 15 residues. The TCR sequence derives from a human donor in a cohort sampled during active COVID-19. What was sequenced was peripheral blood. The genes are TRBV5-1 and TRBJ1-1, with 8 bases fitting TRBD1. The CDR3 coding sequence is TGCGCCAGCAGCTCGTCGGGACAGGTAAACACTGAAGCTTTCTTT. Encoded protein: CASSSSGQVNTEAFF.